This entry lists 25 T cell receptor beta chains sequenced from one sample in a study of naive and memory T cell subsets. Study conclusions and caveats: A few larger clonotypes appeared in naive repertoires, especially CD8, possibly memory cells re-expressing CD45RA.

Two oligonucleotides, mixed equimolar, formed the beta constant-region primer covering TRBC1 and TRBC2. Four rounds of PCR amplified the ligated cDNA using nested alpha and beta constant-region primers plus SP2. TCRdb re-analysed the UMI-ligation and nested PCR reads in MiXCR, keeping a single row per CDR3 protein. The sample lists around 93,000 distinct CDR3 sequences; 11% were seen once. No cognate antigen is known for these TCRs. The sample was naive CD4+ T cells from blood. The receptors were sampled from a human donor in good health.

The chain has TRBV7-6 and TRBJ1-4; no clear D gene. The CDR3 covers 12 residues. The V gene lost 5 bases and the J gene lost 8 bases, with 9 bases spanning the gap. Germline V gene lookup returns CDR1 SGHVS and CDR2 FNYEAQ. CDR3 sequence (DNA): TGTGCCAGCAGCCCATACAAGGAAAAACTGTTTTTT. Translating gives CASSPYKEKLFF.

This clonotype was detected ten times or more. The chain links TRBV6-4 to TRBJ2-1; TRBD2 matches 8 bases. Unmatched junction bases numbered 5, after V lost 2 bases and J lost 2 bases. The CDR3 is 16 amino acids. Germline CDR1 is MRHNA and CDR2 is SNTAGT. The CDR3 nucleotides are TGTGCCAGCAGTGACAAGGGACTAGTGGCCTACAATGAGCAGTTCTTC. Amino acids: CASSDKGLVAYNEQFF.

The chain recombines TRBV12-3 or TRBV12-4 with TRBJ1-1; D is uncertain. V lost 3 bases and J lost 4, with 3 bases in between. This CDR3 region has 11 residues. The CDR3 nucleotides are TGTGCCAGCAGTTTGACCACTGAAGCTTTCTTT. It encodes CASSLTTEAFF.

This clonotype showed up just a few times. The V and J genes are TRBV7-2 and TRBJ2-3, with 8 nucleotides matching TRBD1. The CDR3 is made up of 15 amino acids. The junction had 4 bases not matched to a gene; V was cut back by 1 base and J by 4 bases. Germline V gene lookup returns CDR1 SGHTA and CDR2 FQGNSA. DNA for the CDR3: TGTGCCAGCAGCTTAGGACAGGGGAGGCCAGATACGCAGTATTTT. This translates into CASSLGQGRPDTQYF.

This clonotype has ten or more counts. The rearrangement uses TRBV20-1 and TRBJ2-5; no clear D gene. The CDR3 is made up of 16 amino acids. Germline CDR1 is DFQATT and CDR2 is SNEGSKA (reference sequence). Trimming took off 0 bases at V and 1 base at J, with 15 bases between the two ends. CDR3 sequence: CSARDRARAPQETQYF. CDR3 bases: TGCAGTGCTAGAGATCGGGCTAGGGCACCCCAAGAGACCCAGTACTTC.

The gene calls are TRBV6-4 and TRBJ2-1, with D possibly being TRBD2 (5 bases). Looked up from germline, CDR1 is MRHNA and CDR2 is SNTAGT. The CDR3 is 15 amino acids. V was pared by 3 bases and J by 10 bases, with 19 bases between. The DNA for the CDR3 is TGTGCCAGCAGTGAGGATTACGGGGTTGGGTCCGAGCAGTTCTTC. Translated, it gives CASSEDYGVGSEQFF.

This clonotype was counted between two and nine times. The gene calls are TRBV11-3 and TRBJ1-3; possible D gene TRBD1, 6 bases. This CDR3 is 13 amino acids long. Trimming left V 10 bases short and J 0 bases short, with 10 bases between. Germline V lookup: CDR1 SGHNT, CDR2 YENEEA. The CDR3: CAISDSSGNTIYF. DNA of the CDR3: TGTGCCATCTCGGACAGCTCTGGAAACACCATATATTTT.

This clonotype was counted at least ten times. This chain joins TRBV20-1 and TRBJ1-2; D remains unclear. CDR1 DFQATT and CDR2 SNEGSKA come from the germline V gene (reference sequence). The CDR3 spans 12 residues. V lost 5 bases, J lost 4 bases, and 11 bases lay in between. The CDR3 protein is CSAPDGPYGYTF. As DNA, the CDR3 is TGCAGTGCTCCTGACGGCCCCTATGGCTACACCTTC.

The chain employs TRBV18 and TRBJ1-5, with no clear D. The CDR3 covers 13 residues. CDR1 KGHSH and CDR2 LQKENI come from the germline V gene. V gave up 4 bases and J gave up 6 bases, with 10 bases separating them. The CDR3 region is CASSRAGSQPQHF. The CDR3 region has the DNA TGTGCCAGCTCACGGGCGGGAAGTCAGCCCCAGCATTTT.

In the case of this clonotype: This may come from a read error, since a much larger clone is one base off. This chain joins TRBV9 and TRBJ2-5; D perhaps matches TRBD1 (5 bases). Trimming left V 0 bases short and J 7 bases short, with 13 bases between. CDR1 and CDR2 (germline): SGDLS, YYNGEE. This CDR3 comprises 14 residues. CDR3 sequence (DNA): TGTGCCAGCAGCGTAGGTGCAGGGTTAAGGACCCAGTACTTC. This codes for CASSVGAGLRTQYF.

This clonotype was detected ten times or more. V gene TRBV7-2 combines with J gene TRBJ2-1; D call uncertain. V was clipped by 1 base and J by 1 base, with 8 bases between them. CDR3 length: 15 residues. Germline V gene lookup returns CDR1 SGHTA and CDR2 FQGNSA. CDR3 in DNA: TGTGCCAGCAGCTTAGGCTACAGTTCCTACAATGAGCAGTTCTTC. Its translation: CASSLGYSSYNEQFF.

This clonotype was recorded at least ten times. V is TRBV29-1 and J is TRBJ1-1; no clear D. Trimming stripped 4 bases from V and 0 bases from J, with 9 bases between. Germline CDR1 is SQVTM and CDR2 is ANQGSEA. The CDR3 length is 13 residues. The DNA of the CDR3 is TGCAGCGTTGTCGGACTGATGAACACTGAAGCTTTCTTT. This codes for CSVVGLMNTEAFF.

This clonotype was seen many times. The chain uses TRBV20-1 and TRBJ2-1; 9 positions agree with TRBD1. The CDR3 is 17 residues long. The germline V gene has CDR1 DFQATT and CDR2 SNEGSKA (reference sequence). Germline trimming cut 5 bases from V and 6 bases from J; bases unmatched to any gene: 17. CDR3 in DNA: TGCAGTGCTCTAGGGGGTTGGATCCGGACAGGGGCCAATGAGCAGTTCTTC. Encoded protein: CSALGGWIRTGANEQFF.

This clonotype appeared many times. The rearrangement links TRBV7-3 to TRBJ1-1; TRBD1 matches 9 bases. The CDR3 is made up of 14 amino acids. Looked up from germline, CDR1 is SGHTA and CDR2 is FQGTGA. J was trimmed by 1 base and V by 3 bases; bases with no gene match: 0. The DNA of the CDR3 is TGTGCCAGCAGCTTGACAGGGGGGAACACTGAAGCTTTCTTT. It codes for CASSLTGGNTEAFF.

The chain uses TRBV7-2 and TRBJ1-3; D ambiguous. V lost 4 bases to trimming and J lost 0 bases, with 7 bases between them. This CDR3 is 14 amino acids long. Germline V gives CDR1 SGHTA, CDR2 FQGNSA. The CDR3 DNA reads as TGTGCCAGCAGCTCTCAACGCTCTGGAAACACCATATATTTT. It is translated as CASSSQRSGNTIYF.

V is TRBV5-4 and J is TRBJ2-3; possibly TRBD2 for D (5 bases). V lost 9 bases to trimming and J lost 0 bases, with 14 bases between them. The CDR3 runs 14 residues. Germline CDR1 is SGHNT and CDR2 is YYREEE (reference sequence). In nucleotides, the CDR3 is TGTGCCACAACTTTCGGACTCAGCACAGATACGCAGTATTTT. As protein: CATTFGLSTDTQYF.

DNA of the CDR3: TGTGCCAGCAGCCAAGAAGGCTTATACAACGAGCAGTACTTC. This translates into CASSQEGLYNEQYF. The chain combines TRBV4-2 with TRBJ2-7; D not certain. V lost 0 bases, J lost 5 bases, and 11 bases lay in between. CDR1 and CDR2 from the germline V gene are LGHNA and YNFKEQ. This CDR3 has 14 residues.

This clonotype occurred many times. The V and J genes are TRBV20-1 and TRBJ2-3; 9 positions agree with TRBD2. CDR1 is DFQATT and CDR2 is SNEGSKA in the germline V gene (reference sequence). The CDR3 covers 15 residues. Trimming at V came to 0 bases and at J to 6 bases, leaving 7 bases not matched to a gene. Here the CDR3 DNA reads TGCAGTGCTAGAGAGGATAGCGGGGGACTGGATACGCAGTATTTT. Its translation: CSAREDSGGLDTQYF.

The rearrangement uses TRBV7-2 and TRBJ2-3; D is possibly TRBD2 (5 bases). The CDR3 has 15 amino acids. Germline-derived CDR1 and CDR2 are SGHTA and FQGNSA. The V end lost 6 bases, the J end lost 4 bases, and 17 bases lay between the germline ends. The CDR3: CASRGKAEWADTQYF. The CDR3 DNA sequence: TGTGCCAGCAGGGGTAAAGCGGAGTGGGCAGATACGCAGTATTTT. The variable domain in full, with the rest retrieved from reference TRBV7-2 and TRBJ2-3, is GAGVSQSPSNKVTEKGKDVELRCDPISGHTALYWYRQSLGQGLEFLIYFQGNSAPDKSGLPSDRFSAERTGGSVSTLTIQRTQQEDSAVYLCASRGKAEWADTQYFGPGTRLTVL.

J is TRBJ2-5 and V is TRBV20-1; 7 bases match TRBD1. Unmatched junction bases numbered 11, after V lost 8 bases and J lost 5 bases. Germline-derived CDR1 and CDR2 are DFQATT and SNEGSKA (reference sequence). The CDR3 covers 13 residues. The CDR3 is CSSRQGVGETQYF. The CDR3 nucleotides read TGCAGTAGCAGACAGGGTGTAGGGGAGACCCAGTACTTC.

The gene calls are TRBV27 and TRBJ1-2; no clear D. The germline gives CDR1 MNHEY, CDR2 SMNVEV (reference sequence). Trimming removed 3 bases at V and 2 bases at J, with 7 bases between. This CDR3 has 13 amino acids. The CDR3: CASSFFRNYGYTF. CDR3 DNA sequence: TGTGCCAGCAGTTTTTTTCGAAACTATGGCTACACCTTC.

V gene TRBV29-1 combines with J gene TRBJ2-7; D might be TRBD1 (5 bases). CDR1 and CDR2 (germline): SQVTM, ANQGSEA. The CDR3 runs 13 residues. V was shortened by 1 base and J by 1 base, with 8 bases between the two germline ends. Here the CDR3 DNA reads TGCAGCGTTGAAGGATCAGGGTCCTACGAGCAGTACTTC. Translated: CSVEGSGSYEQYF.

Ten or more counts support this clonotype. The chain recombines TRBV12-3 or TRBV12-4 with TRBJ2-1; D unresolved. V was shortened by 7 bases and J by 8 bases, with 15 bases between the two germline ends. This CDR3 region has 13 residues. The CDR3 DNA is TGTGCCAGCATAAGGTCCTTGGTCGATGAGCAGTTCTTC. Translating gives CASIRSLVDEQFF.

The rearrangement uses TRBV3-1 and TRBJ1-5; D possibly corresponds to TRBD1 (5 bases). V gave up 1 base and J gave up 6 bases, with 13 bases separating them. This CDR3 is built from 15 residues. Germline V gene data show CDR1 as LGHDT and CDR2 as YNNKEL (reference sequence). The CDR3 DNA is TGTGCCAGCAGCCAAGGAGAGGGGCCAGCTCAGCCCCAGCATTTT. This gives the protein CASSQGEGPAQPQHF.

This chain links TRBV6-1 with TRBJ2-7; the D is unclear. The germline V and J ends were trimmed by 2 bases and 1 base, with 9 bases remaining between them. The germline gives CDR1 MNHNS, CDR2 SASEGT. CDR3 length: 14 residues. In DNA, the CDR3 is TGTGCCAGCAGTGAACCGGGCCAGTCCTACGAGCAGTACTTC. Residues: CASSEPGQSYEQYF.